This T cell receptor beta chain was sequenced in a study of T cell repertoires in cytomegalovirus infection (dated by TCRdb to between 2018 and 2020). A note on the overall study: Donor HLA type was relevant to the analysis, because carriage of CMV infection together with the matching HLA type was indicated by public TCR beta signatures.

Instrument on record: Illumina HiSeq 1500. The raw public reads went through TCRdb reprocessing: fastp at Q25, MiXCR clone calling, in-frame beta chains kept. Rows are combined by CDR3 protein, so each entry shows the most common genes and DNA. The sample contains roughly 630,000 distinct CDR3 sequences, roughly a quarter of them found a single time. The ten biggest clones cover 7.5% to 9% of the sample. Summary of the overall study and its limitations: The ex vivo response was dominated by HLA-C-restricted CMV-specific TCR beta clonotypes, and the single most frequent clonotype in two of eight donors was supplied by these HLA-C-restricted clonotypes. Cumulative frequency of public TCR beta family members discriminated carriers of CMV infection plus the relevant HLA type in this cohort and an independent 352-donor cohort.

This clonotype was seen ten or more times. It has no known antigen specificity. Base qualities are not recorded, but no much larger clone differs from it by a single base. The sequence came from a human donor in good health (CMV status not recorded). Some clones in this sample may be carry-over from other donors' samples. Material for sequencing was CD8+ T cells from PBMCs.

The CDR3 here reads CASIEGDSYNSPLHF. The DNA reads as follows: TGTGCCAGCATTGAGGGGGACTCCTATAATTCACCCCTCCACTTT. The rearrangement combines TRBV6-6 with TRBJ1-6; TRBD1 could be the D gene, as 6 bases match. Cut back by 7 bases and 0 bases, the V and J ends lie 10 bases apart. In the germline V gene (reference sequence), CDR1 corresponds to MNHNY and CDR2 to SVGAGI. The CDR3 goes from the cysteine to the phenylalanine over 15 residues. Only the CDR3 region is kept as DNA, spanning 45 bases read in frame from base 1.